The 21 T cell receptor beta chains below come from one sample, sequenced in a study of OX40 agonist ivuxolimab in advanced cancers. Some clones are missing from TCRdb's copy, which holds only in-frame ones; the method was immunoSEQ multiplex PCR. Of some 66,000 clones listed, 80% to 85% are singletons. Specimen: CD4+ or CD8+ T cells sorted from blood, collected in a trial of the OX40 agonist ivuxolimab. Receptor source: an adult with an advanced solid tumor such as melanoma, head and neck, liver or kidney cancer.

The V and J genes are TRBV4-1 and TRBJ1-2; 8 nucleotides line up with TRBD1. There are 15 residues in the CDR3. V lost 1 base and J lost 4; bases outside the gene matches: 5. Germline CDR1 MGHRA, CDR2 YSYEKL. Written as DNA, the CDR3 is TGCGCCAGCAGCCAAGCAGGGGGCGTGGGCTATGGCTACACCTTC. Amino acid sequence: CASSQAGGVGYGYTF.

The chain couples TRBV7-2 to TRBJ2-7; D possibly corresponds to TRBD1 (6 bases). CDR3 length: 16 residues. Germline V gene sequence: CDR1 SGHTA, CDR2 FQGNSA. With 5 bases removed from V and 0 bases from J, the gap between germline ends came to 17 bases. The CDR3 nucleotides read TGTGCCAGCAGCGGCCTAGTACAGGGAAACTCCTACGAGCAGTACTTC. It encodes CASSGLVQGNSYEQYF.

The CDR3 is CASRLGREGEQYF. Written as DNA, the CDR3 is TGTGCCAGCAGGCTGGGGAGGGAAGGAGAGCAGTACTTC. This chain connects TRBV6-1 to TRBJ2-7; 7 bases match TRBD2. The CDR3 is made up of 13 amino acids. V was pared by 6 bases and J by 7 bases, with 9 bases of the junction left unmatched. Germline values: CDR1 MNHNS, CDR2 SASEGT.

This chain links TRBV6-6 with TRBJ1-1, with 10 bases lining up with TRBD1. With V trimmed by 4 bases and J by 3 bases, 5 bases remained unmatched. This CDR3 spans 15 amino acids. The V gene's germline CDR1 is MNHNY and CDR2 SVGAGI (reference sequence). The CDR3: CASSSSGQGYTEAFF. The CDR3 nucleotides read TGTGCCAGCAGTTCCTCGGGACAGGGGTACACTGAAGCTTTCTTT.

The gene calls are TRBV6-6 and TRBJ2-2, with 7 bases fitting TRBD2. This CDR3 is 16 amino acids long. Germline CDR1 reads MNHNY; CDR2 reads SVGAGI (reference sequence). The trim removed 3 bases at V and 0 bases at J, leaving 4 bases unmatched. The CDR3 DNA sequence: TGTGCCAGCAGTTATTTACTAGCGTCGAACACCGGGGAGCTGTTTTTT. This codes for CASSYLLASNTGELFF.

The V and J genes are TRBV18 and TRBJ2-5, with D possibly being TRBD1 (5 bases). Trimming took 6 bases from V and 4 from J, leaving 12 bases between them. This CDR3 is built from 13 residues. Germline loops: CDR1 KGHSH, CDR2 LQKENI. The CDR3 sequence: CASSDSFLETQYF. The CDR3 bases are TGTGCCAGCTCCGACAGTTTTTTAGAGACCCAGTACTTC.

This chain connects TRBV6-6 to TRBJ2-7; tentatively, D is TRBD2 (6 bases). There are 11 residues in the CDR3. CDR1 and CDR2 from the germline V gene are MNHNY and SVGAGI (reference sequence). The V end lost 9 bases, the J end lost 6 bases, and 12 bases lay between the germline ends. The CDR3: CARSLAGEQYF. CDR3 coding DNA: TGTGCCAGATCACTAGCTGGCGAGCAGTACTTC.

The CDR3 DNA reads TGTGCCAGCAGTGGTAGTTTATACACAGATACGCAGTATTTT. Its protein product is CASSGSLYTDTQYF. The gene calls are TRBV28 and TRBJ2-3; D gene uncertain. The CDR3 has 14 residues. Germline V gene sequence: CDR1 MDHEN, CDR2 SYDVKM. V was pared by 5 bases and J by 2 bases, with 11 bases between.

The V and J genes are TRBV28 and TRBJ1-1, with TRBD1 as a possible D gene (6 bases). Germline CDR1 and CDR2: MDHEN and SYDVKM. The V end lost 6 bases, the J end lost 5 bases, and 16 bases lay between the germline ends. This CDR3 contains 14 residues. CDR3 bases: TGTGCCAGCAGAATTGGGGGCGTAAGAACTGAAGCTTTCTTT. Its translation is CASRIGGVRTEAFF.

Relative to its sample, this clone is medium-sized. The chain recombines TRBV19 with TRBJ2-3; 7 bases are shared with TRBD1. Germline-derived CDR1 and CDR2 are LNHDA and SQIVND (reference sequence). V shed 4 bases and J 2 bases; nucleotides not matched to a gene: 3. This CDR3 comprises 14 residues. CDR3 in DNA: TGTGCCAGTAGTAGCGGACAGGCCACAGATACGCAGTATTTT. Protein: CASSSGQATDTQYF.

Concerning this clone itself: Likely a read error: the CDR3 ends without its conserved phenylalanine or tryptophan. The chain has TRBV15 and TRBJ2-7; D unclear. Germline-derived CDR1 and CDR2 are LNHNV and YYDKDF (reference sequence). The CDR3 is 12 residues long. The V gene lost 0 bases and the J gene lost 4 bases, with 4 bases spanning the gap. The CDR3 protein is CATSRDTYEQYL. Written as DNA, the CDR3 is TGTGCCACCAGCAGAGATACGTACGAGCAGTACCTC.

The rearrangement links TRBV5-4 to TRBJ1-1, with D maybe TRBD1 (5 bases). Germline V gene lookup returns CDR1 SGHNT and CDR2 YYREEE (reference sequence). With 2 bases removed from V and 4 bases from J, the gap between germline ends came to 18 bases. CDR3 length: 16 residues. Written as DNA, the CDR3 is TGTGCCAGCAGCTTAACCCGACAGCCAAGAGGCACTGAAGCTTTCTTT. It yields the protein CASSLTRQPRGTEAFF.

The V and J genes are TRBV7-2 and TRBJ2-7, with TRBD2 as a possible D gene (5 bases). CDR1 is SGHTA, CDR2 FQGNSA, per germline. The ends were cut back, 1 base at V and 3 bases at J, with 13 bases in the middle. The CDR3 totals 15 residues. The DNA of the CDR3 is TGTGCCAGCAGCTTAGGGTCTCGAGCGGTCTACGAGCAGTACTTC. Protein product: CASSLGSRAVYEQYF. The whole variable domain, remainder taken from reference TRBV7-2 and TRBJ2-7, is GAGVSQSPSNKVTEKGKDVELRCDPISGHTALYWYRQSLGQGLEFLIYFQGNSAPDKSGLPSDRFSAERTGGSVSTLTIQRTQQEDSAVYLCASSLGSRAVYEQYFGPGTRLTVT.

This sequence joins TRBV9 and TRBJ2-5, with 12 bases that match TRBD2. V gave up 0 bases and J gave up 2 bases; unmatched junction bases: 5. Looked up from germline, CDR1 is SGDLS and CDR2 is YYNGEE. The CDR3 has 17 residues. CDR3 region: CASSVAGLAGGQETQYF. For the CDR3, the DNA is TGTGCCAGCAGCGTAGCGGGACTAGCGGGTGGGCAAGAGACCCAGTACTTC. Full variable domain (outside the CDR3, taken from reference TRBV9 and TRBJ2-5): DSGVTQTPKHLITATGQRVTLRCSPRSGDLSVYWYQQSLDQGLQFLIQYYNGEERAKGNILERFSAQQFPDLHSELNLSSLELGDSALYFCASSVAGLAGGQETQYFGPGTRLLVL.

This clone was counted between two and nine times. The CDR3 protein is CASSQETSPRTDTQYF. Here the CDR3 DNA reads TGTGCCAGCAGCCAGGAGACTAGCCCGCGCACAGATACGCAGTATTTT. The V and J genes are TRBV4-2 and TRBJ2-3, with 7 bases identical to TRBD2. J lost 1 base, V lost 3 bases, and 7 bases had no gene match. The length of the CDR3 is 16 residues. Germline CDR1 and CDR2: LGHNA and YNFKEQ.

This clone showed up many times. Additional DNA sequences in this sample encode the identical CDR3. CDR3 protein: CASSRGGLGLSYEQYF. CDR3 DNA sequence: TGTGCCAGTAGTCGCGGAGGGCTAGGTCTCTCCTACGAGCAGTACTTC. V usage is TRBV19 and J usage is TRBJ2-7, with D maybe TRBD2 (6 bases). The V gene lost 5 bases and the J gene lost 0 bases, with 17 bases spanning the gap. Germline values: CDR1 LNHDA, CDR2 SQIVND (reference sequence). CDR3 length equals 16 residues.

The J gene is TRBJ2-1, the V gene TRBV29-1, with TRBD2 matching over 8 bases. Per germline, CDR1 SQVTM and CDR2 ANQGSEA. CDR3 length: 14 residues. The V segment lost 7 bases and the J segment 4 bases; nucleotides outside the gene matches: 9. CDR3 in DNA: TGCAGCGCCCTAGGCGGGAGGATTTACAATGAGCAGTTCTTC. Translating gives CSALGGRIYNEQFF.

V is TRBV19 and J is TRBJ1-5; D is perhaps TRBD1 (5 bases). CDR1 is LNHDA and CDR2 is SQIVND in the germline V gene (reference sequence). V lost 2 bases and J lost 5, with 13 bases in between. The CDR3 extends over 15 amino acids. DNA of the CDR3: TGTGCCAGTAGTATAACAGGCCTTTACGATCAGCCCCAGCATTTT. The encoded protein is CASSITGLYDQPQHF.

This chain connects TRBV7-8 to TRBJ2-1, with D uncertain. This CDR3 contains 10 residues. V gave up 8 bases and J gave up 5 bases, with 4 bases separating them. Germline CDR1 is SGHVS and CDR2 is FQNEAQ. The CDR3 coding sequence is TGTGCCAGCGGCCACAATGAGCAGTTCTTC. Encoded protein: CASGHNEQFF.

This chain connects TRBV6-5 to TRBJ1-1; 9 positions match TRBD1. The CDR3 has 14 amino acids. V gave up 6 bases and J gave up 3 bases; unmatched junction bases: 5. Per germline, CDR1 MNHEY and CDR2 SVGAGI. CDR3 DNA: TGTGCCAGCAGGGACAGGGGCAGGCACACTGAAGCTTTCTTT. Its protein is CASRDRGRHTEAFF.

The chain uses TRBV7-2 and TRBJ2-4; D remains ambiguous. The V end was cut by 0 bases, the J end by 0 bases, with 6 bases between. The CDR3 contains 15 residues. Germline CDR1 SGHTA, CDR2 FQGNSA. The CDR3 sequence: CASSLAGVAKNIQYF. Here the CDR3 DNA reads TGTGCCAGCAGCTTAGCTGGGGTAGCCAAAAACATTCAGTACTTC.